One and the same sample provided the 18 T cell receptor beta chains below, sequenced in a study of T cell responses to AZD1222 COVID-19 vaccine. Using immunoSEQ multiplex PCR, the repertoire was profiled, and TCRdb retains in-frame clones only, with some absent. The repertoire has 100,000 or so clones, more than 75% of them found once; the top ten carry around a tenth. The sequencing here drew on peripheral blood, taken on day 0 of AZD1222 vaccination. These receptors were taken from an adult in good health.

The genes are TRBV3-1 (or the pseudogene TRBV3-2) and TRBJ2-7; no clear D gene. The CDR3 sequence is 15 residues long. The V and J ends lost 2 bases and 1 base respectively, with 12 bases between them. CDR1 and CDR2 from the germline V gene are LGHDT and YNNKEL (reference sequence). CDR3 in amino acids: CASSQRQVASYEQYF. The DNA of the CDR3 is TGTGCCAGCAGCCAAAGGCAGGTGGCATCCTACGAGCAGTACTTC.

The rearrangement uses TRBV7-2 and TRBJ2-1; D possibly corresponds to TRBD2 (7 bases). The CDR3 runs to 13 residues. Germline CDR1 reads SGHTA; CDR2 reads FQGNSA. The V gene lost 5 bases and the J gene lost 8 bases, with 13 bases spanning the gap. CDR3 amino acids: CASSRTRGDEQFF. Written as DNA, the CDR3 is TGTGCCAGCAGCCGGACTAGGGGGGATGAGCAGTTCTTC.

V is TRBV18 and J is TRBJ1-3; possibly TRBD1 for D (5 bases). Germline V CDR1 and CDR2: KGHSH, LQKENI. This CDR3 has 14 residues. V was shortened by 2 bases and J by 4 bases, with 9 bases between the two germline ends. The CDR3 sequence: CASSPVRVGNTIYF. The CDR3 DNA reads as TGTGCCAGCTCACCAGTCAGGGTGGGAAACACCATATATTTT.

This chain uses TRBV5-4 with TRBJ2-3, with no clear D. This CDR3 is built from 15 residues. V shed 0 bases and J shed 7 bases, with 15 bases lying between them. Germline V gene sequence: CDR1 SGHNT, CDR2 YYREEE (reference sequence). The CDR3, as DNA: TGTGCCAGCAGCTTGGAAGGGCCATCCTCGTATACGCAGTATTTT. It encodes CASSLEGPSSYTQYF.

The rearrangement uses TRBV9 and TRBJ2-5, with 8 bases fitting TRBD1. CDR3 length equals 14 residues. The germline V gene encodes CDR1 SGDLS and CDR2 YYNGEE. The J segment lost 3 bases and the V segment lost 4 bases, leaving 5 bases of the junction unmatched. This chain's CDR3 is CASSPRTGKETQYF. The CDR3 DNA reads as TGTGCCAGCAGCCCAAGGACAGGGAAAGAGACCCAGTACTTC.

This clone was seen only once. This rearrangement joins TRBV14 to TRBJ2-3, with D perhaps matching TRBD1 (6 bases). Per germline, CDR1 SGHDN and CDR2 FVKESK. The CDR3 covers 14 residues. The ends were cut back, 4 bases at V and 0 bases at J, with 8 bases in the middle. CDR3 residues: CASSRGQSTDTQYF. CDR3 in DNA: TGTGCCAGCAGCCGCGGACAGAGCACAGATACGCAGTATTTT.

The chain is built from TRBV6-2 or TRBV6-3 and TRBJ2-5; 10 bases agree with TRBD2. The germline V gene has CDR1 MNHEY and CDR2 SVGEGT. Losses at the gene ends were 7 bases for V and 0 bases for J; bases not matched to a gene: 8. CDR3 length: 16 amino acids. The CDR3 DNA is TGTGCCAGCAACCCGGGACTAGCGTACGACCAAGAGACCCAGTACTTC. Translating it yields CASNPGLAYDQETQYF.

The chain carries TRBV28 and TRBJ2-3; D is perhaps TRBD1 or TRBD2 (5 bases each). Germline CDR1 and CDR2: MDHEN and SYDVKM. V gave up 3 bases and J gave up 4 bases, with 11 bases separating them. CDR3 length: 14 residues. CDR3 region: CASSLGRRADTQYF. The CDR3 nucleotides are TGTGCCAGCAGTTTGGGACGGCGGGCAGATACGCAGTATTTT.

CDR3 sequence: CASSLYVYEQYF. The CDR3 DNA reads as TGTGCCAGCAGTTTATACGTCTACGAGCAGTACTTC. The rearrangement links TRBV12-3 or TRBV12-4 to TRBJ2-7; D not resolved. The V end was cut by 2 bases, the J end by 3 bases, with 5 bases between. The CDR3 extends over 12 amino acids.

This chain connects TRBV10-3 to TRBJ1-4, with D perhaps matching TRBD1 (5 bases). The CDR3 is made up of 14 amino acids. Germline CDR1 reads ENHRY; CDR2 reads SYGVKD. V dropped 3 bases and J dropped 4 bases, with 9 bases sitting between them. The CDR3 sequence is CAISDGGVNEKLFF. CDR3 sequence (DNA): TGTGCCATCAGTGATGGGGGAGTTAATGAAAAACTGTTTTTT.

The rearrangement uses TRBV9 and TRBJ2-7; D might be TRBD2 (6 bases). V was shortened by 2 bases and J by 0 bases, with 9 bases between the two germline ends. This CDR3 has 14 amino acids. From germline, CDR1 is SGDLS and CDR2 YYNGEE. The CDR3 DNA follows: TGTGCCAGCAGCGTCTCGGGACTCTCCTACGAGCAGTACTTC. Protein: CASSVSGLSYEQYF.

About this clone: Other DNA sequences in the same sample also yield this CDR3. V gene TRBV9 combines with J gene TRBJ1-6; D possibly corresponds to TRBD1 (6 bases). V lost 0 bases, J lost 7 bases, and 11 bases lay in between. This CDR3 is 15 amino acids long. From germline, CDR1 is SGDLS and CDR2 YYNGEE. DNA for the CDR3: TGTGCCAGCAGCGTAGAGGGGGGGCTGAATTCACCCCTCCACTTT. Its protein is CASSVEGGLNSPLHF.

The chain has TRBV6-2 or TRBV6-3 and TRBJ2-5; perhaps TRBD2 as D (6 bases). The CDR3 runs to 13 residues. V dropped 6 bases and J dropped 7 bases, with 15 bases sitting between them. Germline V gene lookup returns CDR1 MNHEY and CDR2 SVGEGT. CDR3 coding DNA: TGTGCCAGCAGCCTCGGGAGTGGGGGGACCCAGTACTTC. Its translation is CASSLGSGGTQYF.

J is TRBJ2-7 and V is TRBV5-1; D is unresolved. V lost 2 bases and J 3 bases, leaving 6 bases between the germline ends. CDR1 is SGHRS, CDR2 YFSETQ, per germline. This CDR3 region has 12 residues. CDR3: CASSFKGYEQYF. The CDR3 bases are TGCGCCAGCAGCTTTAAAGGCTACGAGCAGTACTTC.

V gene TRBV4-2 combines with J gene TRBJ1-4; 7 bases map to TRBD1. V was pared by 4 bases and J by 6 bases, with 2 bases of the junction left unmatched. The CDR3 totals 13 residues. Germline values: CDR1 LGHNA, CDR2 YNFKEQ. The CDR3 reads CASSPQGDEKLFF. Written as DNA, the CDR3 is TGTGCCAGCAGCCCTCAGGGGGATGAAAAACTGTTTTTT.

V and J are TRBV6-5 and TRBJ2-2; possible D gene TRBD1, 6 bases. This CDR3 region has 15 residues. Germline CDR1 MNHEY, CDR2 SVGAGI. The ends were cut back, 5 bases at V and 4 bases at J, with 14 bases in the middle. The CDR3 here is CASSRDGRGTGELFF. CDR3 coding DNA: TGTGCCAGCAGTAGGGACGGCAGGGGCACCGGGGAGCTGTTTTTT.

This rearrangement joins TRBV29-1 to TRBJ2-7, with a tentative D call TRBD1 (5 bases). Germline values: CDR1 SQVTM, CDR2 ANQGSEA. The CDR3 loop spans 13 amino acids. V lost 3 bases, J lost 4 bases, and 13 bases lay in between. CDR3 in amino acids: CSVDYLPGYEQYF. CDR3 nucleotides: TGCAGCGTTGACTACTTGCCAGGGTACGAGCAGTACTTC.

The chain has TRBV15 and TRBJ1-5; weak D call: TRBD1 (6 bases). Looked up from germline, CDR1 is LNHNV and CDR2 is YYDKDF (reference sequence). The V end was cut by 5 bases, the J end by 8 bases, with 16 bases between. CDR3 length equals 14 residues. The CDR3 is CATSGARGQEPQHF. CDR3 nucleotide sequence: TGTGCCACCAGCGGGGCCCGGGGACAAGAGCCCCAGCATTTT.